These 20 T cell receptor beta chains share one sample of origin, sequenced in a study of persistence of HIV-infected CD4 T cells. These TCRs are of unknown antigen specificity. The libraries were made with immunoSEQ version 4 in survey mode. Profiling relied on immunoSEQ multiplex PCR, and the TCRdb table lists in-frame clones only, not all of them. The profile shows roughly 14,000 clones, approximately 71% of them singletons. Cells were stimulated with CMV-infected fibroblast lysates at about 10 ug/mL. Responding CD4+ T cells were sorted by upregulation of both CD40 ligand and CD69. This specimen consisted of CD4+ T cells sorted from PBMCs after approximately 19-hour stimulation, obtained from a patient who received antiretroviral therapy. Receptors originate from an adult man with HIV who was CMV-seropositive.

The genes are TRBV6-1 and TRBJ2-3, with 9 bases identical to TRBD1. CDR3 size: 15 residues. V trimming: 3 bases; J trimming: 6 bases; junction bases outside the gene matches: 7. Per the germline V gene, CDR1 is MNHNS and CDR2 is SASEGT. The CDR3 spells CASSEAQGAADTQYF. In nucleotides, the CDR3 is TGTGCCAGCAGTGAGGCACAGGGGGCAGCGGATACGCAGTATTTT.

This rearrangement joins TRBV5-1 to TRBJ2-1, with TRBD2 matching 13 bases. The CDR3 consists of 16 residues. Germline V gives CDR1 SGHRS, CDR2 YFSETQ. J lost 4 bases, V lost 4 bases, and 5 bases had no gene match. CDR3 nucleotide sequence: TGCGCCAGCAGCGCACTAGCGGGGGGGCTATACAATGAGCAGTTCTTC. Amino acids: CASSALAGGLYNEQFF.

This chain uses TRBV19 with TRBJ1-6, with D unclear. V was shortened by 3 bases and J by 1 base, with 10 bases between the two germline ends. CDR3 length equals 16 residues. Germline CDR1 reads LNHDA; CDR2 reads SQIVND (reference sequence). CDR3 amino acids: CASSITGSSYNSPLHF. The CDR3 DNA reads as TGTGCCAGTAGTATCACGGGATCGTCCTATAATTCACCCCTCCACTTT.

The chain employs TRBV5-1 and TRBJ1-1; D possibly corresponds to TRBD1 (5 bases). The CDR3 totals 15 residues. Germline-derived CDR1 and CDR2 are SGHRS and YFSETQ. Trimming removed 6 bases from V and 0 bases from J, with 15 bases in between. CDR3: CASTLGANLNTEAFF. CDR3 coding DNA: TGCGCCAGCACCCTAGGGGCGAATCTGAACACTGAAGCTTTCTTT.

CDR3 bases: TGCAGCGTTCGAAAGGCAGCCAAAAACATTCAGTACTTC. It codes for CSVRKAAKNIQYF. The chain has TRBV29-1 and TRBJ2-4, with unresolved D. CDR3 size: 13 residues. Germline lookup yields CDR1 SQVTM and CDR2 ANQGSEA. V lost 5 bases to trimming and J lost 0 bases, with 8 bases between them.

The chain combines TRBV18 with TRBJ2-4; no firm D call. Germline V gene sequence: CDR1 KGHSH, CDR2 LQKENI. The CDR3 runs to 13 residues. V lost 3 bases to trimming and J lost 7 bases, with 10 bases between them. In DNA form, the CDR3 reads TGTGCCAGCTCACCGGCAGGCGCGAACATTCAGTACTTC. Translation: CASSPAGANIQYF.

CDR3 nucleotide sequence: TGCAGCGTTGAATTGACAGTGAACACTGAAGCTTTCTTT. As protein: CSVELTVNTEAFF. The genes are TRBV29-1 and TRBJ1-1, with D perhaps TRBD1 (5 bases). CDR3 size: 13 residues. The V end lost 2 bases, the J end lost 0 bases, and 7 bases lay between the germline ends. Per germline, CDR1 SQVTM and CDR2 ANQGSEA.

The J gene is TRBJ2-7, the V gene TRBV5-1; D remains unclear. The CDR3 is 15 residues long. Germline CDR1 and CDR2: SGHRS and YFSETQ. Trimming removed 1 base from V and 2 bases from J, with 13 bases in between. CDR3 in amino acids: CASSLQKSVPYEQYF. The CDR3 bases are TGCGCCAGCAGCTTGCAGAAATCGGTCCCCTACGAGCAGTACTTC.

The V and J genes are TRBV23-1 and TRBJ1-3, with unresolved D. TRBV23-1 is known as an ORF, though its function is uncertain. This CDR3 comprises 12 residues. Trimming left V 8 bases short and J 4 bases short, with 9 bases between. The CDR3 here is CASAPQGNTIYF. Here the CDR3 DNA reads TGCGCCAGCGCGCCTCAGGGAAACACCATATATTTT.

J is TRBJ1-2 and V is TRBV28; TRBD1 agrees at 7 bases. This CDR3 contains 13 residues. The junction had 9 bases not matched to a gene; V was cut back by 6 bases and J by 8 bases. In germline, CDR1 is MDHEN, CDR2 SYDVKM. The CDR3 loop is CASSPYRGGGYTF. In DNA form, the CDR3 reads TGTGCCAGCAGCCCATACAGGGGAGGCGGCTACACCTTC.

The chain employs TRBV19 and TRBJ2-3; 7 nucleotides match TRBD1. Per the germline V gene, CDR1 is LNHDA and CDR2 is SQIVND (reference sequence). V lost 6 bases to trimming and J lost 8 bases; unmatched junction nucleotides: 11. CDR3 length equals 14 residues. CDR3 DNA: TGTGCCAGTAGCCGGGACAGAGGCGCCGGTACGCAGTATTTT. Residues: CASSRDRGAGTQYF.

This clone was detected a few times. The rearrangement uses TRBV6-5 and TRBJ1-3, with 7 bases matching TRBD1. V dropped 11 bases and J dropped 0; count of bases not matched to a gene: 7. Looked up from germline, CDR1 is MNHEY and CDR2 is SVGAGI. The CDR3 sequence is 14 residues long. This CDR3 reads CAARDSHSGNTIYF. For the CDR3, the DNA is TGTGCCGCCCGGGACAGCCACTCTGGAAACACCATATATTTT.

Only a few counts were recorded for this clone. The chain recombines TRBV6-5 with TRBJ2-3, with 10 bases fitting TRBD2. V lost 5 bases to trimming and J lost 5 bases; unmatched junction nucleotides: 4. The CDR3 spans 14 residues. Germline V gene sequence: CDR1 MNHEY, CDR2 SVGAGI. The CDR3 loop is CASSSGGAGDTQYF. The CDR3 bases are TGTGCCAGCAGTAGCGGGGGGGCCGGAGATACGCAGTATTTT.

This chain connects TRBV9 to TRBJ2-7, with D hard to call. This CDR3 comprises 14 residues. CDR1 is SGDLS and CDR2 is YYNGEE in the germline V gene. V was trimmed by 4 bases and J by 2 bases, leaving 13 bases between them. The CDR3 DNA reads as TGTGCCAGCAGCTTCGACACTCAAACCTACGAGCAGTACTTC. Translated: CASSFDTQTYEQYF.

The rearrangement joins TRBV10-1 to TRBJ2-3, with a weak D call TRBD2 (7 bases). This CDR3 region has 15 residues. Looked up from germline, CDR1 is WNHNN and CDR2 is SYGVQD (reference sequence). V lost 3 bases, J lost 1 base, and 11 bases lay in between. CDR3 sequence: CASSDTGGRTDTQYF. The CDR3 nucleotides read TGCGCCAGCAGTGACACGGGGGGCCGCACAGATACGCAGTATTTT.

The chain couples TRBV10-2 to TRBJ1-1, with D unresolved. CDR3 size: 13 residues. The germline CDR1 and CDR2 sequences are WSHSY and SAAADI. V gave up 2 bases and J gave up 5 bases, with 9 bases separating them. CDR3 bases: TGCGCCAGCAGTGAGGCAGGCAGGACTGAAGCTTTCTTT. This sequence encodes CASSEAGRTEAFF.

The chain carries TRBV5-8 and TRBJ1-2, with 11 positions matching TRBD1. Germline loops: CDR1 SGHTS, CDR2 YDEGEE. The V and J ends lost 0 bases and 8 bases, in that order; junction bases with no gene match: 6. The CDR3 spans 15 residues. The CDR3, as DNA: TGTGCCAGCAGCTTGGGAGGACAGGGGGCGCGGGGCTACACCTTC. Its translation: CASSLGGQGARGYTF. The whole variable domain, remainder taken from reference TRBV5-8 and TRBJ1-2, is EAGVTQSPTHLIKTRGQQATLRCSPISGHTSVYWYQQALGLGLQFLLWYDEGEERNRGNFPPRFSGRQFPNYSSELNVNALELEDSALYLCASSLGGQGARGYTFGSGTRLTVV.

The chain recombines TRBV19 with TRBJ2-1, with D perhaps TRBD2 (5 bases). The CDR3 extends over 14 amino acids. Germline-derived CDR1 and CDR2 are LNHDA and SQIVND (reference sequence). Trimming cost V 1 base and J 8 bases, with 12 bases left between them. CDR3 sequence (DNA): TGTGCCAGTAGTATAGGGTGGCTAGCATATGAGCAGTTCTTC. Translated: CASSIGWLAYEQFF. Full variable domain (outside the CDR3, taken from reference TRBV19 and TRBJ2-1): DGGITQSPKYLFRKEGQNVTLSCEQNLNHDAMYWYRQDPGQGLRLIYYSQIVNDFQKGDIAEGYSVSREKKESFPLTVTSAQKNPTAFYLCASSIGWLAYEQFFGPGTRLTVL.

Turning to this clone: Just one base apart from a much larger clone, this may be a read error. The sample has other DNA sequences that encode this CDR3 too. The chain combines TRBV5-1 with TRBJ2-3; unclear D gene. The V end lost 0 bases, the J end lost 4 bases, and 3 bases lay between the germline ends. This CDR3 contains 12 residues. CDR1 is SGHRS, CDR2 YFSETQ, per germline. The chain's CDR3 is CASSLDADTQYF. CDR3 in DNA: TGCGCCAGCAGCTTGGATGCAGATACGCAGTATTTT.

The J gene is TRBJ1-1, the V gene TRBV28; no firm D call. The germline V gene encodes CDR1 MDHEN and CDR2 SYDVKM. The V end was cut by 6 bases, the J end by 4 bases, with 6 bases between. The CDR3 has 11 amino acids. The CDR3 spells CASRFSTEAFF. DNA of the CDR3: TGTGCCAGCAGGTTTAGCACTGAAGCTTTCTTT. Full variable domain (rest looked up from reference TRBV28 and TRBJ1-1): DVKVTQSSRYLVKRTGEKVFLECVQDMDHENMFWYRQDPGLGLRLIYFSYDVKMKEKGDIPEGYSVSREKKERFSLILESASTNQTSMYLCASRFSTEAFFGQGTRLTVV.